Described below is a single T cell receptor beta chain sequence and its context. This clone's antigen is unknown. No qualities accompany the bases; no much larger clone lies one base away. Including cysteine and phenylalanine, the CDR3 has 15 amino acids. Of all the DNA, just the CDR3 is kept, 45 bases in frame from base 1. The V end loses 0 bases and the J end loses 6 bases, and a stretch of 14 bases separates them. Via the germline V gene (reference sequence), CDR1 is LNHNV and CDR2 YYDKDF. These data originate in a study of cytotoxic CD8 clonotypes in ibrutinib-treated CLL (dated by TCRdb to about 2021). In terms of the full investigation: In this cohort, approximately 15 patients were treatment-naive and about a dozen were relapsed/refractory, while roughly 18 had unmutated IGHV. All remission and progressive disease samples were collected while patients were still receiving ibrutinib. Cryopreserved peripheral blood mononuclear cells were collected before treatment, at response, and at either disease progression or sustained remission. Responses were partial in roughly 24 patients and complete in 2; after median 68 months follow-up, around 15 stayed in remission and some twelve progressed. The response samples were drawn at a median of approximately 12 months into treatment, with a range of roughly 6 to 36 months. Of the roughly 90 people in the trial, 26 had longitudinal samples available. On average, each sample had about 260,000 productive templates and under 95,000 productive rearrangements.

For TCR beta library preparation, 2 to 2.5 micrograms of genomic DNA were isolated from cryopreserved PBMCs. High-throughput TCR beta sequencing was performed on longitudinal blood samples from CLL patients receiving ibrutinib monotherapy. Patients were enrolled in a phase 2 open-label single-center ibrutinib monotherapy trial. A MiSeq instrument was used for deep resolution sequencing, which targeted depths ranging from 1 in 1 million up to 1 in 200,000 T cells, with coverage averaging 10x for each clonotype. The immunoSEQ hsTCRB Kit was used to generate the TCR beta libraries. The original methods were these. The data were analyzed with ImmunoSEQ Analyzer and ImmunoSEQ Data Assistant, and V, D and J gene assignments followed IMGT definitions. Clonality was computed as one minus normalized Shannon entropy of productive rearrangement frequencies, ranging from 0 to 1. Public clonotype analysis was restricted to overrepresented clonotypes comprising at least 0.05% of each patient's repertoire. About a dozen age-matched healthy donor repertoires from immuneACCESS served as clonality controls. The clones in this table, taken by TCRdb from immuneACCESS, are in-frame only. Not every clone is retained; where verified, under half of the shortfall comes from an unresolved V gene, and the cause of the rest is unknown. The V and J calls and clone size are taken from that table; D and trimming were inferred from the DNA. The sample table holds approximately 320,000 clones, of which roughly 70% were seen once. Together, the top ten hold around 6.5% of the sample.

Results and caveats for the whole study, not just this receptor: Clonality rose at ibrutinib response, remained stable during sustained remission, and dropped back toward baseline at progression. Public clonotypes were rare and either contracted or stayed stable during treatment, and the rise in clonality at ibrutinib response reflected the expansion of private clonotypes. Baseline clonality was found to be higher than that of age-matched healthy donors and was strongly correlated with circulating CD8+ T-cell counts. Sampling times were not matched between patients in sustained remission and patients whose disease was progressing, and lymph node repertoires were not examined.

The rearrangement joined TRBV15 to TRBJ1-2, with a weak D call of TRBD1 (5 bases match). The sequencing here drew on PBMCs, taken after 36 months of ibrutinib treatment. The origin of this receptor is a human donor with chronic lymphocytic leukemia. The CDR3 has the sequence CATSRDRKGWDGYTF. The DNA sequence reads TGTGCCACCAGCAGAGATAGGAAGGGGTGGGATGGCTACACCTTC.